A single sample gave rise to the 30 T cell receptor beta chains below, sequenced in a study of T-cell memory formation after mild COVID-19. MiXCR, applied by TCRdb to the 5' RACE reads, yields one record per CDR3 protein. The sample lists about 200,000 distinct CDR3 sequences; 9.5% were seen once. The specimen sequenced was PBMCs or a T cell subset sorted from them (not recorded which). These TCRs come from a man between 18 and 35 years old who had mild COVID-19 (a few samples of this study predate the infection). Cell type and time point are not known.

This clonotype was detected only a few times. The V gene is TRBV7-2, the J gene TRBJ2-3; 7 bases fit TRBD2. CDR1 SGHTA and CDR2 FQGNSA come from the germline V gene. This CDR3 spans 17 amino acids. V dropped 3 bases and J dropped 0; count of bases not matched to a gene: 9. CDR3 coding DNA: TGTGCCAGCAGCTTTAGTCGCGGGGGACGTAGCACAGATACGCAGTATTTT. Its protein product is CASSFSRGGRSTDTQYF.

This clonotype appeared a few times. This chain joins TRBV20-1 and TRBJ2-7, with D tentatively TRBD1 (6 bases). The CDR3 covers 12 residues. V gave up 4 bases and J gave up 6 bases, with 13 bases separating them. Per germline, CDR1 DFQATT and CDR2 SNEGSKA (reference sequence). CDR3 protein: CSATHPGAEQYV. The CDR3, as DNA: TGCAGTGCTACCCACCCAGGGGCCGAGCAGTACGTC.

The chain has TRBV5-6 and TRBJ2-3; 14 nucleotides line up with TRBD2. The germline gives CDR1 SGHDT, CDR2 YYEEEE. The ends lost 4 bases at V and 4 bases at J; junction bases unmatched: 2. The CDR3 contains 15 residues. CDR3: CASSQTSGGADTQYF. The DNA of the CDR3 is TGTGCCAGCAGCCAGACTAGCGGGGGGGCAGATACGCAGTATTTT.

This clonotype has a count of ten or more. V and J are TRBV5-1 and TRBJ2-3, with TRBD2 as a possible D gene (6 bases). V was trimmed by 0 bases and J by 6 bases, leaving 17 bases between them. Germline V gives CDR1 SGHRS, CDR2 YFSETQ. The length of the CDR3 is 16 residues. CDR3: CASSLAVEGGGDTQYF. For the CDR3, the DNA is TGCGCCAGCAGCTTGGCAGTGGAGGGCGGCGGCGATACGCAGTATTTT.

This chain connects TRBV18 to TRBJ2-6, with D maybe TRBD2 (5 bases). Trimming shortened V by 3 bases and J by 3 bases, and 12 bases separated the two germline ends. This CDR3 contains 16 residues. In germline, CDR1 is KGHSH, CDR2 LQKENI. This CDR3 is CASSPAPGSGANVLTF. The CDR3 DNA follows: TGTGCCAGCTCACCCGCCCCTGGGAGTGGGGCCAACGTCCTGACTTTC.

This clonotype was counted a few times. The gene calls are TRBV11-2 and TRBJ2-7; 13 bases map to TRBD2. V was clipped by 5 bases and J by 9 bases; unmatched bases: 16. Germline lookup yields CDR1 SGHAT and CDR2 FQNNGV. This CDR3 has 17 amino acids. The CDR3 nucleotides are TGTGCCAGCAGCCCAATACGAGGACTAGCGGGGGTTTCCGGGCAGTACTTC. Translating gives CASSPIRGLAGVSGQYF.

In this sample, this clonotype turned up a few times. The genes are TRBV20-1 and TRBJ2-3, with TRBD1 as a possible D gene (6 bases). From germline, CDR1 is DFQATT and CDR2 SNEGSKA (reference sequence). Trimming shortened V by 3 bases and J by 3 bases, and 10 bases separated the two germline ends. The CDR3 runs 13 residues. CDR3 amino acids: CSASSTGTDTQYF. CDR3 sequence (DNA): TGCAGTGCTAGCTCTACAGGGACAGATACGCAGTATTTT.

This chain joins TRBV23-1 and TRBJ1-1, with 10 positions matching TRBD1. TRBV23-1 is treated as an ORF (open reading frame) with a function not yet certain. The CDR3 spans 18 residues. The V segment lost 1 base and the J segment 0 bases; nucleotides outside the gene matches: 8. CDR3 DNA: TGCGCCAGCAGTCAATACCGGGACAGGGGATACATGAACACTGAAGCTTTCTTT. Its translation: CASSQYRDRGYMNTEAFF.

This clonotype was seen repeatedly, ten times or more. The gene calls are TRBV3-1 and TRBJ1-5; D is unclear. This CDR3 is 13 amino acids long. Trimming cost V 0 bases and J 7 bases, with 7 bases left between them. Germline loops: CDR1 LGHDT, CDR2 YNNKEL (reference sequence). The CDR3 loop is CASSQDLGQPQHF. The CDR3 DNA reads as TGTGCCAGCAGCCAAGATTTAGGCCAGCCCCAGCATTTT.

In its sample, this clonotype was seen a few times. The chain uses TRBV24-1 and TRBJ1-2; D ambiguous. Germline lookup yields CDR1 KGHDR and CDR2 SFDVKD. The length of the CDR3 is 15 residues. The V and J ends lost 3 bases and 2 bases respectively, with 12 bases between them. CDR3 protein: CATSDTGRENYGYTF. DNA for the CDR3: TGTGCCACCAGTGATACCGGGCGGGAAAACTATGGCTACACCTTC.

CDR3: CSVEAGGTDTQYF. CDR3 DNA sequence: TGCAGCGTCGAGGCAGGGGGGACAGATACGCAGTATTTT. J is TRBJ2-3 and V is TRBV29-1; possibly TRBD1 for D (7 bases). Trimming shortened V by 6 bases and J by 3 bases, and 13 bases separated the two germline ends. CDR1 and CDR2 from the germline V gene are SQVTM and ANQGSEA. The CDR3 runs to 13 residues.

This clonotype was observed a handful of times. The rearrangement joins TRBV14 to TRBJ2-7; a possible D gene is TRBD2 (6 bases). V lost 0 bases to trimming and J lost 3 bases, with 9 bases between them. The germline gives CDR1 SGHDN, CDR2 FVKESK. The CDR3 is 14 residues long. The CDR3, as DNA: TGTGCCAGCAGCCAAGATCTCGGGGGCTACGAGCAGTACTTC. Its translation: CASSQDLGGYEQYF.

The sample holds many counts of this clonotype. The chain has TRBV6-5 and TRBJ1-2; D gene unclear. V was clipped by 0 bases and J by 2 bases, with 10 bases between them. The CDR3 consists of 15 residues. Germline CDR1 and CDR2: MNHEY and SVGAGI. CDR3 in amino acids: CASSYSISPNYGYTF. The CDR3 nucleotides read TGTGCCAGCAGTTACTCGATTAGCCCAAACTATGGCTACACCTTC.

Ten or more counts support this clonotype. The chain links TRBV5-5 to TRBJ2-1; a possible D gene is TRBD2 (6 bases). V lost 3 bases, J lost 9 bases, and 13 bases lay in between. Germline V lookup: CDR1 SGHKS, CDR2 YYEKEE (reference sequence). The CDR3 runs 13 residues. Here the CDR3 DNA reads TGTGCCAGCAGCTCAGTGGGGGACTTTGAGCAGTTCTTC. Translating gives CASSSVGDFEQFF.

This clonotype showed up just a few times. The chain couples TRBV5-1 to TRBJ2-7; 8 bases map to TRBD2. Germline V gives CDR1 SGHRS, CDR2 YFSETQ. CDR3 size: 14 residues. The ends lost 7 bases at V and 1 base at J; junction bases unmatched: 7. The CDR3 reads CASLPGGGSYEQYF. The CDR3 nucleotides read TGCGCCAGCCTCCCGGGGGGGGGATCCTACGAGCAGTACTTC.

The table lists this clonotype with a few counts. The gene calls are TRBV28 and TRBJ1-1; TRBD1 is a possible D gene (6 bases). V lost 2 bases and J lost 3, with 10 bases in between. Per the germline V gene, CDR1 is MDHEN and CDR2 is SYDVKM. The CDR3 consists of 14 residues. Written as DNA, the CDR3 is TGTGCCAGCAGTTTAGGACAGTCCTACACTGAAGCTTTCTTT. Its translation is CASSLGQSYTEAFF.

The rearrangement joins TRBV18 to TRBJ1-1; D is ambiguous. This CDR3 has 13 amino acids. Looked up from germline, CDR1 is KGHSH and CDR2 is LQKENI. V was cut by 3 bases and J by 6 bases, with 11 bases left in between. CDR3 sequence: CASSPLPQAEAFF. In nucleotides, the CDR3 is TGTGCCAGCTCACCTCTTCCTCAGGCTGAAGCTTTCTTT. The complete variable domain, with remaining parts taken from reference TRBV18 and TRBJ1-1, reads NAGVMQNPRHLVRRRGQEARLRCSPMKGHSHVYWYRQLPEEGLKFMVYLQKENIIDESGMPKERFSAEFPKEGPSILRIQQVVRGDSAAYFCASSPLPQAEAFFGQGTRLTVV.

This clonotype was detected many times. The genes are TRBV5-5 and TRBJ2-7, with a tentative D call TRBD1 (6 bases). The CDR3 is 14 amino acids. Germline V gene data show CDR1 as SGHKS and CDR2 as YYEKEE (reference sequence). Between the trimmed V and J ends, which lost 4 bases and 2 bases, there was a span of 13 bases. As DNA, the CDR3 is TGTGCCAGCAGCCTTGAGCACAGGGCCTACGAGCAGTACTTC. Protein product: CASSLEHRAYEQYF.

The CDR3 DNA follows: TGCGCCAGCAGCTGGGGTAGCGGGGGAGTAGAGACCCAGTACTTC. Residues: CASSWGSGGVETQYF. The J gene is TRBJ2-5, the V gene TRBV5-1; 9 nucleotides match TRBD2. Losses at the gene ends were 3 bases for V and 4 bases for J; bases not matched to a gene: 7. CDR3 length: 15 amino acids. Germline values: CDR1 SGHRS, CDR2 YFSETQ. The variable domain in full, with the rest retrieved from reference TRBV5-1 and TRBJ2-5, is KAGVTQTPRYLIKTRGQQVTLSCSPISGHRSVSWYQQTPGQGLQFLFEYFSETQRNKGNFPGRFSGRQFSNSRSEMNVSTLELGDSALYLCASSWGSGGVETQYFGPGTRLLVL.

The chain is built from TRBV28 and TRBJ2-7; D is perhaps TRBD1 (5 bases). V was pared by 6 bases and J by 3 bases, with 15 bases between. CDR3 length equals 14 residues. Germline CDR1 is MDHEN and CDR2 is SYDVKM. The CDR3 coding sequence is TGTGCCAGCAGCTCGACAGCTACGAACTACGAGCAGTACGTC. It codes for CASSSTATNYEQYV.

This clonotype was seen a handful of times. This chain links TRBV20-1 with TRBJ2-2, with TRBD2 as a possible D gene (6 bases). Germline CDR1 DFQATT, CDR2 SNEGSKA (reference sequence). The CDR3 sequence is 16 residues long. V dropped 1 base and J dropped 3 bases, with 15 bases sitting between them. CDR3 sequence (DNA): TGCAGTGCTAGAGCCTCCGGGAGACTGTACACCGGGGAGCTGTTTTTT. It codes for CSARASGRLYTGELFF.

V and J are TRBV29-1 and TRBJ2-5; 7 bases fit TRBD1. CDR1 is SQVTM, CDR2 ANQGSEA, per germline. The CDR3 has 13 residues. Trimming cost V 6 bases and J 0 bases; bases outside gene matches: 4. CDR3 amino acids: CSVATGYQETQYF. CDR3 nucleotides: TGCAGCGTAGCGACAGGGTACCAAGAGACCCAGTACTTC.

This clonotype was counted a few times. The rearrangement uses TRBV20-1 and TRBJ1-5, with a weak D call TRBD1 (5 bases). CDR1 is DFQATT, CDR2 SNEGSKA, per germline (reference sequence). CDR3 length equals 14 residues. V lost 5 bases and J lost 5, with 16 bases in between. In nucleotides, the CDR3 is TGCAGTGCTTCGACAGCCTTGGGGCATCAGCCCCAGCATTTT. Amino acids: CSASTALGHQPQHF.

The chain recombines TRBV12-3 or TRBV12-4 with TRBJ1-5, with a weak D call TRBD1 (6 bases). The CDR3 is 16 residues long. The V end lost 2 bases, the J end lost 6 bases, and 17 bases lay between the germline ends. In nucleotides, the CDR3 is TGTGCCAGCAGTTTATCCAGAGGGGGGGGTGTTCAGCCCCAGCATTTT. Protein: CASSLSRGGGVQPQHF.

This clonotype was counted between two and nine times. V and J are TRBV12-3 or TRBV12-4 and TRBJ1-1, with a possible D match to TRBD1 (6 bases). The V and J ends lost 6 bases and 5 bases respectively, with 13 bases between them. This CDR3 comprises 13 residues. The CDR3 DNA is TGTGCCAGCAGCCAACAGGGTTTGACTGAAGCTTTCTTT. Amino acid sequence: CASSQQGLTEAFF.

DNA for the CDR3: TGTGCCAGCTCACCAAGGACAGCTGGCACCGGGGAGCTGTTTTTT. It codes for CASSPRTAGTGELFF. The chain is built from TRBV18 and TRBJ2-2; TRBD1 is a possible D gene (6 bases). The V and J ends lost 2 bases and 4 bases respectively, with 11 bases between them. From germline, CDR1 is KGHSH and CDR2 LQKENI. This CDR3 is built from 15 residues.

This chain connects TRBV5-1 to TRBJ2-2; D ambiguous. V was shortened by 0 bases and J by 6 bases, with 3 bases between the two germline ends. Germline assignment: CDR1 SGHRS and CDR2 YFSETQ. The CDR3 has 12 amino acids. CDR3 nucleotides: TGCGCCAGCAGCTTGGATTCCGGGGAGCTGTTTTTT. Amino acid sequence: CASSLDSGELFF.

The chain combines TRBV7-2 with TRBJ1-6; possible D gene TRBD1, 6 bases. Germline V CDR1 and CDR2: SGHTA, FQGNSA. CDR3 size: 17 residues. Trimming removed 6 bases at V and 0 bases at J, with 15 bases between. The CDR3 region is CASRQGGESSYNSPLHF. Written as DNA, the CDR3 is TGTGCCAGCAGACAAGGGGGGGAGAGCTCCTATAATTCACCCCTCCACTTT. Drawing the rest from reference TRBV7-2 and TRBJ1-6, the complete variable domain is GAGVSQSPSNKVTEKGKDVELRCDPISGHTALYWYRQSLGQGLEFLIYFQGNSAPDKSGLPSDRFSAERTGGSVSTLTIQRTQQEDSAVYLCASRQGGESSYNSPLHFGNGTRLTVT.

Only one count was recorded for this clonotype. V and J are TRBV20-1 and TRBJ2-3; D tentatively fits TRBD1 or TRBD2 (6 bases each). This CDR3 region has 17 residues. The V end lost 6 bases, the J end lost 2 bases, and 24 bases lay between the germline ends. In germline, CDR1 is DFQATT, CDR2 SNEGSKA (reference sequence). The CDR3 DNA follows: TGCAGTGCGTCTCGGCCGGGGGCCTACGAGATCACAGATACGCAGTATTTT. Translation gives CSASRPGAYEITDTQYF.

The chain uses TRBV6-4 and TRBJ2-3; D tentatively fits TRBD1 or TRBD2 (6 bases each). The ends were cut back, 5 bases at V and 5 bases at J, with 11 bases in the middle. CDR3 length equals 13 residues. Germline lookup yields CDR1 MRHNA and CDR2 SNTAGT. In DNA form, the CDR3 reads TGTGCCAGCAGTTCAGGGGAGGTAGATACGCAGTATTTT. Encoded protein: CASSSGEVDTQYF.